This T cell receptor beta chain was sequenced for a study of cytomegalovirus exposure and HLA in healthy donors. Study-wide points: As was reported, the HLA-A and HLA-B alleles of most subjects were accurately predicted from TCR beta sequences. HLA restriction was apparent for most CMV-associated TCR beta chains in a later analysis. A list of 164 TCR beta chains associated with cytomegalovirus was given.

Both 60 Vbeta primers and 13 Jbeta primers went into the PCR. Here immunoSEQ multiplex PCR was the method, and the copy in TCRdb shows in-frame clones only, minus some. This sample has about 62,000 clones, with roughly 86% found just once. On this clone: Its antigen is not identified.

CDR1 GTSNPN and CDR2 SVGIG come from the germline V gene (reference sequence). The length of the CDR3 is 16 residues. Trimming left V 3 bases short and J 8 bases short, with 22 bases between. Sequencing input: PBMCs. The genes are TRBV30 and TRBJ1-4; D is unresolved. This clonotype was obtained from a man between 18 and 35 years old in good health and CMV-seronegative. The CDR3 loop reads CAWRVRGDSLGEKLFF. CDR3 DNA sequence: TGTGCCTGGAGAGTGAGAGGTGACTCCCTCGGGGAAAAACTGTTTTTT.